The sequence of this T cell receptor (beta chain) was determined in a study of shared clonotypes between healthy human individuals. General study points: Clonotypes which were not shared had lower generation probabilities than clonotypes that all four donors shared.

Assay: immunoSEQ multiplex PCR; the TCRdb copy retains only in-frame clones and omits some. The sample holds 950,000 to 1,300,000 clones, about 74% seen once. In regard to this clone: Its cognate antigen is unknown.

All the donors were Caucasian adults who lived in Nashville, Tennessee. The sequence derives from a man between 18 and 29 years old in good health. The sequenced sample consisted of memory CD4+ T cells sorted from blood. Subset denoted: CD45RA-negative fraction.

The CDR3 region is CASSIQGGFDEQYF. CDR3 nucleotide sequence: TGCGCCAGCAGCATACAGGGGGGGTTCGACGAGCAGTACTTC. V is TRBV5-1 and J is TRBJ2-7; a weak D match, TRBD1 (8 bases). CDR3 length equals 14 residues. V dropped 4 bases and J dropped 5 bases, with 16 bases sitting between them. CDR1 and CDR2 from the germline V gene are SGHRS and YFSETQ.